These 19 T cell receptor beta chains were all obtained from the same sample, sequenced in a study of response to subunit inactivated influenza vaccine. TCRdb analysed the RT-PCR reads with MiXCR anew, one entry per CDR3 protein. The sample shows fewer than 700,000 distinct CDR3 sequences, over 10% of them seen only once. The sequences come from PBMCs from blood, collected about 40 days after vaccination. Receptor source: a man aged 50 to 60 who received an inactivated influenza vaccine.

In this sample, this clonotype turned up a few times. The genes are TRBV11-2 and TRBJ2-2, with D possibly TRBD1 on 5 matching bases. CDR1 is SGHAT, CDR2 FQNNGV, per germline. The CDR3 is 15 amino acids. V was pared by 1 base and J by 4 bases, with 10 bases between. The CDR3 bases are TGTGCCAGCAGCTTAGTTACAGGACCCACCGGGGAGCTGTTTTTT. It translates to CASSLVTGPTGELFF.

The CDR3 bases are TGTGCCAGCAGCTTGGTGTCAGTAAATGAGCAGTTCTTC. Protein sequence: CASSLVSVNEQFF. This chain links TRBV5-4 with TRBJ2-1; D not certain. The germline V gene has CDR1 SGHNT and CDR2 YYREEE (reference sequence). Between the trimmed V and J ends, which lost 0 bases and 7 bases, there was a span of 8 bases. The length of the CDR3 is 13 residues.

This sequence joins TRBV28 and TRBJ2-7; 8 nucleotides match TRBD1. J lost 0 bases, V lost 6 bases, and 7 bases had no gene match. The CDR3 totals 15 residues. Germline V CDR1 and CDR2: MDHEN, SYDVKM. CDR3 DNA: TGTGCCAGCAGACCAGGACAGGGTAGCTCCTACGAGCAGTACTTC. Translating gives CASRPGQGSSYEQYF.

The rearrangement joins TRBV6-2 or TRBV6-3 to TRBJ1-1; 7 nucleotides agree with TRBD1. This CDR3 contains 15 residues. Losses at the gene ends were 5 bases for V and 1 base for J; bases not matched to a gene: 7. The germline gives CDR1 MNHEY, CDR2 SVGEGT. CDR3 loop: CASSKTGRWNTEAFF. The CDR3 DNA follows: TGTGCCAGCAGTAAGACAGGGCGATGGAACACTGAAGCTTTCTTT.

J is TRBJ2-5 and V is TRBV24-1, with a weak D call TRBD1 (6 bases). In germline, CDR1 is KGHDR, CDR2 SFDVKD. Trimming took off 5 bases at V and 4 bases at J, with 22 bases between the two ends. The CDR3 runs 17 residues. CDR3 coding DNA: TGTGCCACCAGTGGGAGCTGGGGTCAGGGGACAAGAGAGACCCAGTACTTC. As protein: CATSGSWGQGTRETQYF.

This clonotype was recorded a few times. This rearrangement joins TRBV15 to TRBJ1-5; D is unclear. CDR3 length: 16 amino acids. From germline, CDR1 is LNHNV and CDR2 YYDKDF (reference sequence). Deletions cut 1 base from V and 4 bases from J, with 14 bases between. The CDR3 DNA reads TGTGCCACCAGCAGAGTCGGTTCCGGCAGGAATCAGCCCCAGCATTTT. The encoded protein is CATSRVGSGRNQPQHF.

This clonotype was observed a handful of times. The chain combines TRBV7-2 with TRBJ1-1; no reliable D call. Trimming shortened V by 3 bases and J by 2 bases, and 10 bases separated the two germline ends. Germline loops: CDR1 SGHTA, CDR2 FQGNSA. The CDR3 is made up of 14 amino acids. As DNA, the CDR3 is TGTGCCAGCAGCTTCTCCAGGCTAAACACTGAAGCTTTCTTT. This codes for CASSFSRLNTEAFF. The full variable domain, completed using reference TRBV7-2 and TRBJ1-1, is GAGVSQSPSNKVTEKGKDVELRCDPISGHTALYWYRQSLGQGLEFLIYFQGNSAPDKSGLPSDRFSAERTGGSVSTLTIQRTQQEDSAVYLCASSFSRLNTEAFFGQGTRLTVV.

The rearrangement joins TRBV6-2 or TRBV6-3 to TRBJ1-6; D is unclear. The CDR3 extends over 13 amino acids. The V gene lost 2 bases and the J gene lost 5 bases, with 4 bases spanning the gap. The germline gives CDR1 MNHEY, CDR2 SVGEGT. CDR3 sequence: CASSYRNNSPLHF. The CDR3 DNA reads as TGTGCCAGCAGTTACAGGAATAATTCACCCCTCCACTTT.

In its sample, this clonotype was seen many times. The V call is TRBV7-6, the J call TRBJ1-4; the match to TRBD1 covers 7 bases. Per germline, CDR1 SGHVS and CDR2 FNYEAQ. CDR3 length: 15 residues. V shed 2 bases, J shed 4 bases, and the junction held 4 bases outside the gene matches. Written as DNA, the CDR3 is TGTGCCAGCAGCTTATCACAGGGGAATAATGAAAAACTGTTTTTT. Amino acids: CASSLSQGNNEKLFF.

This clonotype was seen a few times. The genes are TRBV27 and TRBJ2-3; 7 bases map to TRBD2. Germline CDR1 MNHEY, CDR2 SMNVEV (reference sequence). The CDR3 is 15 amino acids. Trimming cost V 4 bases and J 1 base; bases outside gene matches: 5. CDR3 loop: CASSSPGLRTDTQYF. In nucleotides, the CDR3 is TGTGCCAGCAGTTCCCCGGGACTACGCACAGATACGCAGTATTTT.

V and J are TRBV12-3 or TRBV12-4 and TRBJ2-1, with 7 bases lining up with TRBD1. The CDR3 is 12 amino acids. J was trimmed by 8 bases and V by 6 bases; bases with no gene match: 4. The DNA for the CDR3 is TGTGCCAGCAGGACAGGGCACGATGAGCAGTTCTTC. It encodes CASRTGHDEQFF.

The sample holds a few counts of this clonotype. The chain has TRBV28 and TRBJ2-5, with 11 bases lining up with TRBD2. This CDR3 comprises 16 residues. Unmatched junction bases numbered 4, after V lost 1 base and J lost 3 bases. The germline V gene encodes CDR1 MDHEN and CDR2 SYDVKM. For the CDR3, the DNA is TGTGCCAGCAGTTTATCAGGGACTAGCGGAGAAGAGACCCAGTACTTC. Protein sequence: CASSLSGTSGEETQYF.

This clonotype turned up a few times. The chain is built from TRBV20-1 and TRBJ2-3; either TRBD1 or TRBD2 may fit D (5 bases each). There are 13 residues in the CDR3. V lost 1 base, J lost 14 bases, and 19 bases lay in between. Germline assignment: CDR1 DFQATT and CDR2 SNEGSKA (reference sequence). CDR3 DNA sequence: TGCAGTGCTAGAGTACCACCGGGGCGCAGGAGGTATTTT. Translated, it gives CSARVPPGRRRYF.

In its sample, this clonotype was seen a few times. The chain combines TRBV6-5 with TRBJ1-1; 7 bases line up with TRBD1. CDR3 length equals 15 residues. CDR1 MNHEY and CDR2 SVGAGI come from the germline V gene. Trimming cost V 2 bases and J 0 bases; bases outside gene matches: 3. DNA for the CDR3: TGTGCCAGCAGTTACCTACAGGGGATGAACACTGAAGCTTTCTTT. Amino acids: CASSYLQGMNTEAFF.

This chain joins TRBV20-1 and TRBJ2-5; maybe TRBD1 (6 bases). CDR1 and CDR2 from the germline V gene are DFQATT and SNEGSKA (reference sequence). Trimming removed 3 bases at V and 2 bases at J, with 16 bases between. The CDR3 has 15 residues. The CDR3 DNA reads as TGCAGTGCTAGTACTCGGGACATACTACAAGAGACCCAGTACTTC. Amino acid sequence: CSASTRDILQETQYF.

This clonotype was observed a handful of times. The chain employs TRBV7-6 and TRBJ2-7, with a tentative D call TRBD1 (5 bases). This CDR3 has 14 amino acids. V lost 5 bases to trimming and J lost 1 base, with 12 bases between them. Germline V lookup: CDR1 SGHVS, CDR2 FNYEAQ. The CDR3: CASSHGAVSYEQYF. The CDR3 DNA reads TGTGCCAGCAGCCATGGGGCAGTATCCTACGAGCAGTACTTC.

This clonotype was seen a few times. This chain uses TRBV11-1 with TRBJ1-6, with no clear D. The length of the CDR3 is 19 residues. Per the germline V gene, CDR1 is SGHAT and CDR2 is FQDESV (reference sequence). V was pared by 2 bases and J by 0 bases, with 17 bases between. The CDR3 region has the DNA TGTGCCAGCAGCTTAAATGGCTTAAGAGAGAGCTCCTATAATTCACCCCTCCACTTT. The encoded protein is CASSLNGLRESSYNSPLHF.

The V and J genes are TRBV20-1 and TRBJ2-7; TRBD1 aligns across 7 bases. Germline CDR1 is DFQATT and CDR2 is SNEGSKA (reference sequence). V lost 4 bases to trimming and J lost 1 base; unmatched junction nucleotides: 7. This CDR3 has 14 amino acids. CDR3: CSATQGVGSYEQYF. CDR3 nucleotide sequence: TGCAGTGCTACTCAGGGGGTGGGGTCCTACGAGCAGTACTTC.

This clonotype came up many times. The chain links TRBV5-8 to TRBJ2-1; 9 nucleotides agree with TRBD2. V shed 2 bases and J 6 bases; nucleotides not matched to a gene: 6. The germline V gene encodes CDR1 SGHTS and CDR2 YDEGEE. This CDR3 spans 15 amino acids. The CDR3 region is CASSLGLAGTNEQFF. DNA for the CDR3: TGTGCCAGCAGCTTAGGGCTAGCGGGAACCAATGAGCAGTTCTTC.